These 22 T cell receptor beta chains originate from one sample sequenced in a study of human T cells and chemical hapten exposure. Via MiXCR, TCRdb re-called the RACE reads, giving one row per CDR3 protein. This sample carries about 98,000 distinct CDR3 sequences, 10% to 14% of them seen once, and the ten largest clones take 3.1%. Time point of the sample: pre-sensitization, week 0. Treatment noted: therapeutic diphenylcyclopropenone sensitization with weekly scalp DPC. The sample consisted of whole blood, taken in connection with sensitization to the hapten diphenylcyclopropenone (DPC). The receptors derive from a woman aged 55-75 years with alopecia areata. Some clones in this sample may be carry-over from other donors' samples.

V gene TRBV27 combines with J gene TRBJ1-6; no reliable D call. V lost 5 bases and J 6 bases, leaving 17 bases between the germline ends. Germline values: CDR1 MNHEY, CDR2 SMNVEV (reference sequence). The CDR3 runs to 16 residues. The CDR3 DNA is TGTGCCAGCAGTCCTCTAGGGTCCAGTCCTAATTCACCCCTCCACTTT. This gives the protein CASSPLGSSPNSPLHF.

This clonotype was seen repeatedly, ten times or more. The chain recombines TRBV5-1 with TRBJ1-2; D possibly corresponds to TRBD1 (6 bases). The germline CDR1 and CDR2 sequences are SGHRS and YFSETQ. V lost 3 bases and J lost 8, with 14 bases in between. CDR3 length equals 13 residues. The CDR3 nucleotides are TGCGCCAGCAGCTCGGCGGACAGTAGCGGCTACACCTTC. This codes for CASSSADSSGYTF.

V is TRBV6-6 and J is TRBJ1-2; the D is unclear. Looked up from germline, CDR1 is MNHNY and CDR2 is SVGAGI (reference sequence). Between the trimmed V and J ends, which lost 2 bases and 8 bases, there was a span of 15 bases. CDR3 length: 14 residues. The CDR3 loop is CASSYARPPPGYTF. CDR3 in DNA: TGTGCCAGCAGTTACGCACGACCCCCCCCCGGCTACACCTTC.

This rearrangement joins TRBV5-1 to TRBJ2-7; D unclear. Germline CDR1 and CDR2: SGHRS and YFSETQ. V dropped 0 bases and J dropped 5 bases, with 9 bases sitting between them. The CDR3 is made up of 13 amino acids. CDR3 sequence reads: CASSLGPPDEQYF. CDR3 in DNA: TGCGCCAGCAGCTTGGGTCCCCCGGACGAGCAGTACTTC.

This clonotype was detected ten times or more. The chain joins TRBV4-1 to TRBJ1-2, with 9 bases identical to TRBD1. Losses at the gene ends were 0 bases for V and 7 bases for J; bases not matched to a gene: 12. The CDR3 loop spans 17 amino acids. Per germline, CDR1 MGHRA and CDR2 YSYEKL. The CDR3 is CASSQDLGTGGAAGYTF. The DNA of the CDR3 is TGCGCCAGCAGCCAAGATTTAGGAACAGGGGGCGCCGCTGGCTACACCTTC.

This clonotype was counted at least ten times. CDR3 region: CSARGTGVDPDEQYF. The CDR3 bases are TGCAGTGCTAGAGGGACAGGGGTTGATCCGGACGAGCAGTACTTC. This chain connects TRBV20-1 to TRBJ2-7, with TRBD1 matching over 9 bases. The CDR3 runs 15 residues. J gave up 5 bases and V 1 base, and 9 bases lay outside the gene matches. The germline V gene encodes CDR1 DFQATT and CDR2 SNEGSKA (reference sequence).

This clonotype was picked up many times. The chain couples TRBV7-9 to TRBJ1-3; D remains ambiguous. The CDR3 sequence is 15 residues long. V lost 1 base to trimming and J lost 3 bases, with 10 bases between them. Germline CDR1 and CDR2: SEHNR and FQNEAQ (reference sequence). CDR3 amino acids: CASSLGSEIGNTIYF. The CDR3 DNA reads as TGTGCCAGCAGCTTAGGATCGGAAATTGGAAACACCATATATTTT.

In its sample, this clonotype was seen once. The rearrangement links TRBV6-2 or TRBV6-3 to TRBJ2-5; D is undetermined. Per the germline V gene, CDR1 is MNHEY and CDR2 is SVGEGT. The CDR3 runs to 11 residues. V shed 7 bases and J shed 5 bases, with 8 bases lying between them. The CDR3 sequence: CASTERETQYF. CDR3 sequence (DNA): TGTGCCAGCACCGAAAGGGAGACCCAGTACTTC.

This clonotype was detected many times. The gene calls are TRBV30 and TRBJ2-1; D gene uncertain. CDR1 and CDR2 (germline): GTSNPN, SVGIG (reference sequence). The CDR3 covers 12 residues. V was pared by 7 bases and J by 6 bases, with 13 bases between. The CDR3 reads CALNTVPNEQFF. The CDR3 region has the DNA TGTGCCTTAAATACTGTCCCCAATGAGCAGTTCTTC.

This clonotype showed up many times. The rearrangement links TRBV6-5 to TRBJ1-6, with 7 bases lining up with TRBD1. V lost 6 bases and J lost 7; bases outside the gene matches: 21. This CDR3 comprises 19 residues. Germline V gene data show CDR1 as MNHEY and CDR2 as SVGAGI. The CDR3 region has the DNA TGTGCCAGCAGCTACGTGAGAATAGGACAGGTCTTAAGGAATTCACCCCTCCACTTT. Its protein product is CASSYVRIGQVLRNSPLHF.

This clonotype has ten or more counts. The gene calls are TRBV12-3 or TRBV12-4 and TRBJ1-5; 10 positions match TRBD1. This CDR3 has 16 amino acids. The J segment lost 9 bases and the V segment lost 6 bases, leaving 14 bases of the junction unmatched. The CDR3 here is CASSARGQGGSGPQHF. CDR3 sequence (DNA): TGTGCCAGCAGCGCTCGTGGACAGGGGGGCTCTGGGCCCCAGCATTTT.

A single count supports this clonotype. An end of the junction differs from the germline gene, which may be a read error. The genes are TRBV5-1 and TRBJ1-1; D remains unclear. The CDR3 consists of 14 residues. Germline loops: CDR1 SGHRS, CDR2 YFSETQ. CDR3 sequence: CASSLGSMNTKAFF. The DNA of the CDR3 is TGCGCCAGCAGCTTGGGAAGTATGAACACTAAAGCTTTCTTT.

V gene TRBV6-5 combines with J gene TRBJ1-6; 10 positions match TRBD1. With V trimmed by 0 bases and J by 8 bases, 4 bases remained unmatched. Germline lookup yields CDR1 MNHEY and CDR2 SVGAGI. The CDR3 sequence is 16 residues long. Written as DNA, the CDR3 is TGTGCCAGCAGTTACTCCTCCGGGACAGGGGATTCACCCCTCCACTTT. Amino acid sequence: CASSYSSGTGDSPLHF.

The genes are TRBV29-1 and TRBJ1-1, with a possible D match to TRBD1 (5 bases). Germline lookup yields CDR1 SQVTM and CDR2 ANQGSEA. The CDR3 consists of 13 residues. The V end was cut by 6 bases, the J end by 7 bases, with 18 bases between. The CDR3 bases are TGCAGCGTCGCTGACAGCCCTCTTGTTGAAGCTTTCTTT. Protein sequence: CSVADSPLVEAFF. Full variable domain (missing parts from reference TRBV29-1 and TRBJ1-1): SAVISQKPSRDICQRGTSLTIQCQVDSQVTMMFWYRQQPGQSLTLIATANQGSEATYESGFVIDKFPISRPNLTFSTLTVSNMSPEDSSIYLCSVADSPLVEAFFGQGTRLTVV.

This clonotype was seen repeatedly, ten times or more. The rearrangement links TRBV13 to TRBJ2-1; 12 nucleotides agree with TRBD2. There are 16 residues in the CDR3. Germline V gene sequence: CDR1 PRHDT, CDR2 FYEKMQ (reference sequence). J gave up 2 bases and V 5 bases, and 4 bases lay outside the gene matches. CDR3 protein: CASSPSSGGAYNEQFF. For the CDR3, the DNA is TGTGCCAGCAGCCCATCTAGCGGGGGGGCCTACAATGAGCAGTTCTTC.

Only a few counts were recorded for this clonotype. DNA for the CDR3: TGTGCCAGCAGCTTGCGGCGGGGGGCCACCGCCCACTATGGCTACACCTTC. Translating gives CASSLRRGATAHYGYTF. The V call is TRBV7-9, the J call TRBJ1-2; the D gene is possibly TRBD1 (6 bases). CDR3 size: 17 residues. V lost 3 bases and J lost 3, with 20 bases in between. CDR1 SEHNR and CDR2 FQNEAQ come from the germline V gene (reference sequence).

In its sample, this clonotype was seen a few times. The V call is TRBV11-2, the J call TRBJ2-5, with unresolved D. Trimming stripped 0 bases from V and 7 bases from J, with 15 bases between. CDR1 and CDR2 (germline): SGHAT, FQNNGV. The length of the CDR3 is 15 residues. Written as DNA, the CDR3 is TGTGCCAGCAGCTTAGAGGGCCAGATTTCGGGGACCCAGTACTTC. This gives the protein CASSLEGQISGTQYF.

This rearrangement joins TRBV9 to TRBJ2-1, with 9 bases aligning to TRBD2. This CDR3 has 15 residues. V shed 0 bases and J 5 bases; nucleotides not matched to a gene: 3. Germline V gives CDR1 SGDLS, CDR2 YYNGEE. Here the CDR3 DNA reads TGTGCCAGCAGCGTAGTCGCTAGCGGGGACAATGAGCAGTTCTTC. It codes for CASSVVASGDNEQFF.

This clonotype has at least ten counts. In DNA form, the CDR3 reads TGTGCCAGCAGCCCCCAGGTCCTCCCTGAAGCTTTCTTT. It encodes CASSPQVLPEAFF. V is TRBV7-8 and J is TRBJ1-1; D gene ambiguous. The CDR3 length is 13 residues. V lost 5 bases and J 6 bases, leaving 13 bases between the germline ends. In germline, CDR1 is SGHVS, CDR2 FQNEAQ.

There are many counts of this clonotype. This chain uses TRBV2 with TRBJ2-6; possibly TRBD1 for D (6 bases). V lost 4 bases, J lost 0 bases, and 16 bases lay in between. The CDR3 runs 18 residues. Germline-derived CDR1 and CDR2 are SNHLY and FYNNEI. CDR3 loop: CASSGRDTLSSGANVLTF. The CDR3 bases are TGTGCCAGCAGTGGAAGGGACACATTAAGCTCTGGGGCCAACGTCCTGACTTTC.

This clonotype was seen ten or more times. The V call is TRBV7-9, the J call TRBJ2-7, with no clear D. Trimming cost V 6 bases and J 6 bases, with 9 bases left between them. This CDR3 contains 11 residues. CDR1 is SEHNR and CDR2 is FQNEAQ in the germline V gene (reference sequence). CDR3 region: CASRNMGEQYF. For the CDR3, the DNA is TGTGCCAGCAGGAACATGGGCGAGCAGTACTTC.

This clonotype appeared many times. The chain combines TRBV5-5 with TRBJ2-2; D gene ambiguous. This CDR3 contains 10 residues. Trimming removed 4 bases at V and 6 bases at J, with 1 base between. Looked up from germline, CDR1 is SGHKS and CDR2 is YYEKEE (reference sequence). CDR3 sequence: CASSAGELFF. CDR3 nucleotide sequence: TGTGCCAGCAGCGCCGGGGAGCTGTTTTTT.